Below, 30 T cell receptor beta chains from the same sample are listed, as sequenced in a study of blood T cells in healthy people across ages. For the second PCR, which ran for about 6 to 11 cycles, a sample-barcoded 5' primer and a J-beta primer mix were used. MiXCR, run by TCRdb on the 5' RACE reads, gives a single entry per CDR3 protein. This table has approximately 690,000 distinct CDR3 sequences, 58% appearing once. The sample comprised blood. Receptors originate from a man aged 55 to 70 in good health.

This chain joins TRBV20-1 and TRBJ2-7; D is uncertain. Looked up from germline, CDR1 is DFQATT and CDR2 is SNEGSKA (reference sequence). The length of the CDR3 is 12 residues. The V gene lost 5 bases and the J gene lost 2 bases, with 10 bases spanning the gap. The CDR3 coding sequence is TGCAGTGCTGGGCCCAGTGCCTACGAGCAGTACTTC. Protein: CSAGPSAYEQYF.

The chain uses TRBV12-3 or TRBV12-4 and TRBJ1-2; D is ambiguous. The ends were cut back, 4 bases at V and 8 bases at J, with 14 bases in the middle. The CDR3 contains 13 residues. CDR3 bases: TGTGCCAGCAGTTCTCCACTTTTGTGGGGCTACACCTTC. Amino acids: CASSSPLLWGYTF.

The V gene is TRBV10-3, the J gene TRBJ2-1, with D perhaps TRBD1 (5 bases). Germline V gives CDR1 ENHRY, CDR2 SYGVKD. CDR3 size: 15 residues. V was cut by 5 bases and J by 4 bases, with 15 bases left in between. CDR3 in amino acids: CAISPRQGQYNEQFF. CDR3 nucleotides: TGTGCCATCAGTCCCAGGCAGGGTCAATACAATGAGCAGTTCTTC.

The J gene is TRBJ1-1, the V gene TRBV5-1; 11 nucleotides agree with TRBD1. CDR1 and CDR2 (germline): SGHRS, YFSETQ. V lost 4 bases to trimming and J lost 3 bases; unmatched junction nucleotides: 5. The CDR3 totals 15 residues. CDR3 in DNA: TGCGCCAGCAGCGAGGGACAGGGGGGGCACACTGAAGCTTTCTTT. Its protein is CASSEGQGGHTEAFF.

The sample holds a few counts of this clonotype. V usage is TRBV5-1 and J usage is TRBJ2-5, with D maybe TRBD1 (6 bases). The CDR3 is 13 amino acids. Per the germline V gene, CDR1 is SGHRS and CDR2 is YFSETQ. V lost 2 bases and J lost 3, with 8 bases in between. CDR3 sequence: CASSFGQKETQYF. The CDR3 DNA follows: TGCGCCAGCAGCTTCGGACAGAAAGAGACCCAGTACTTC.

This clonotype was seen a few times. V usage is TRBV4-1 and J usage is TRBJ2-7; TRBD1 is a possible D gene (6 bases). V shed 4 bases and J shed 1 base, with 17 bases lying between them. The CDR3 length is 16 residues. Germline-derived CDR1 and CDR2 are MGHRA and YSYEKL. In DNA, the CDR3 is TGCGCCAGCAGCCGGGTGGACCTGGACAGTTCCTACGAGCAGTACTTC. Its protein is CASSRVDLDSSYEQYF.

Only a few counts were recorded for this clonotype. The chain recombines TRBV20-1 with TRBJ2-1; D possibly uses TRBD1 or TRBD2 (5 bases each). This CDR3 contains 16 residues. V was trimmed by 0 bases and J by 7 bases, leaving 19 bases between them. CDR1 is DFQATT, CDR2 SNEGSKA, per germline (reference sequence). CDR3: CSARDIERGLRNEQFF. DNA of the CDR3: TGCAGTGCTAGAGATATCGAGAGGGGCTTAAGGAATGAGCAGTTCTTC.

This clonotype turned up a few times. For the CDR3, the DNA is TGTGCCAGCAGTTACTCGAGCGGAACCTATGGCTACACCTTC. Protein: CASSYSSGTYGYTF. This chain uses TRBV6-5 with TRBJ1-2, with unresolved D. CDR1 and CDR2 (germline): MNHEY, SVGAGI. The CDR3 covers 14 residues. V gave up 0 bases and J gave up 4 bases, with 9 bases separating them.

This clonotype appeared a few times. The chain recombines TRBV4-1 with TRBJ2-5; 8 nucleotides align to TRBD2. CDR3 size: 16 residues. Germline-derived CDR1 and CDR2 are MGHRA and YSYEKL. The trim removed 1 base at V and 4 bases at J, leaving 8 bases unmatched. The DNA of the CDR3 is TGCGCCAGCAGCCAAGGGGTAGTTGCGGGGGGAGAGACCCAGTACTTC. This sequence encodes CASSQGVVAGGETQYF.

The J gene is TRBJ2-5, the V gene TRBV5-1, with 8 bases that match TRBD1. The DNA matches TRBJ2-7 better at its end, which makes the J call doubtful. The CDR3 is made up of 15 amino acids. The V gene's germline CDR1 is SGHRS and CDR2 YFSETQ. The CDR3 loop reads CASSLATGVVDEQYF. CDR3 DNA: TGCGCCAGCAGCTTGGCGACAGGGGTTGTGGACGAGCAGTACTTC.

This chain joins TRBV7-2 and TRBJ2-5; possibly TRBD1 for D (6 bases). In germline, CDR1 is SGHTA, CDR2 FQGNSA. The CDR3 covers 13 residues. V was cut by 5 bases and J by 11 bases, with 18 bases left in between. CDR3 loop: CASSPIQGREQYF. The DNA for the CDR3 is TGTGCCAGCAGCCCTATACAGGGTAGAGAGCAGTACTTC.

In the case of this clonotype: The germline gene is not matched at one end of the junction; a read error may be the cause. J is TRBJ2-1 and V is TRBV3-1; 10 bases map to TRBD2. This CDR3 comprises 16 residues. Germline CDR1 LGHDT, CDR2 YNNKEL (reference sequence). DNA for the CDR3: TGTGCCAGTAGCCCGAGCGGGGGGGACTCCTACAATGAGCAGTTCTTC. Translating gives CASSPSGGDSYNEQFF.

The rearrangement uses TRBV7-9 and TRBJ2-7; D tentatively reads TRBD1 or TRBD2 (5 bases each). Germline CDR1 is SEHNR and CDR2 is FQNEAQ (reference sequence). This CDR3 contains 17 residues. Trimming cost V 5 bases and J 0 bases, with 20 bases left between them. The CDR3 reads CASSKRKGTVNSYEQYF. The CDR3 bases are TGTGCCAGCAGCAAGCGGAAGGGGACCGTCAACTCCTACGAGCAGTACTTC.

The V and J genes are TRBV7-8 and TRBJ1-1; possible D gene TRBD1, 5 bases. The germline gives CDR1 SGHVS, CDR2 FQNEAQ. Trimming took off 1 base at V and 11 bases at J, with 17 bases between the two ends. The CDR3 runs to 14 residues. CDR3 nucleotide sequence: TGTGCCAGCAGCTTAGGGGACCTTGTTTTCGGGGCTTTCTTT. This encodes CASSLGDLVFGAFF.

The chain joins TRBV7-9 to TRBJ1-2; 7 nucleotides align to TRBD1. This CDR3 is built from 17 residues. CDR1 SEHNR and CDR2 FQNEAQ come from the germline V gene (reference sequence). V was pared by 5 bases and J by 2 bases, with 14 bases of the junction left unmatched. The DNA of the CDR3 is TGTGCCAGCAGCCCTAGAGCGCCGGGACAGCGGAACTATGGCTACACCTTC. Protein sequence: CASSPRAPGQRNYGYTF. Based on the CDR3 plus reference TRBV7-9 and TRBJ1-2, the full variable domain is DTGVSQNPRHKITKRGQNVTFRCDPISEHNRLYWYRQTLGQGPEFLTYFQNEAQLEKSRLLSDRFSAERPKGSFSTLEIQRTEQGDSAMYLCASSPRAPGQRNYGYTFGSGTRLTVV.

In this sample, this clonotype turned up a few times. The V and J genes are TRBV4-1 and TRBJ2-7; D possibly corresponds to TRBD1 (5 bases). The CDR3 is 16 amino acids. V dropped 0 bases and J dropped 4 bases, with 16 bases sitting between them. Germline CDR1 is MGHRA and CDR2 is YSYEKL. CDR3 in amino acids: CASSQDRAGHGYEQYF. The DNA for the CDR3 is TGCGCCAGCAGCCAAGATAGGGCAGGGCATGGTTACGAGCAGTACTTC.

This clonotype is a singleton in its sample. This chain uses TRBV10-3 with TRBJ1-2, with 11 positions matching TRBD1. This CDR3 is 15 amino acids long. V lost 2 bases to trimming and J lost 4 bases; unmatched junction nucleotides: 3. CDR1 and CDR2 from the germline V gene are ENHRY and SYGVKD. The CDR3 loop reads CAISERTGGSYGYTF. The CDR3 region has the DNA TGTGCCATCAGTGAGAGGACAGGGGGCAGCTATGGCTACACCTTC.

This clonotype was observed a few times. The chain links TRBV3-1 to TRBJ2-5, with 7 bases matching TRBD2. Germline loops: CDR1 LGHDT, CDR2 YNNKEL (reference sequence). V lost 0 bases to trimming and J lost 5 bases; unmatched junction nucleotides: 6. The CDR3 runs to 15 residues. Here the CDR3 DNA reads TGTGCCAGCAGCCAAGATCCGGGGGGAACGGAGACCCAGTACTTC. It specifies CASSQDPGGTETQYF.

The CDR3 spells CASSLNKRQGLSSYNEQFF. In DNA form, the CDR3 reads TGTGCCAGCAGCCTTAATAAGAGACAGGGCCTATCCTCCTACAATGAGCAGTTCTTC. This chain links TRBV7-9 with TRBJ2-1, with TRBD1 matching 7 bases. Germline CDR1 SEHNR, CDR2 FQNEAQ (reference sequence). The CDR3 is 19 amino acids. V dropped 5 bases and J dropped 0; count of bases not matched to a gene: 16.

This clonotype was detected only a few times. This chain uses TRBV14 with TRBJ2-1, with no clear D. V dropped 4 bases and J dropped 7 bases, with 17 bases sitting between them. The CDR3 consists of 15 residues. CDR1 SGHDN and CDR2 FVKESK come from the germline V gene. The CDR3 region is CASSPSLRSGNEQFF. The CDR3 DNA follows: TGTGCCAGCAGCCCCTCCCTCCGGTCTGGGAATGAGCAGTTCTTC.

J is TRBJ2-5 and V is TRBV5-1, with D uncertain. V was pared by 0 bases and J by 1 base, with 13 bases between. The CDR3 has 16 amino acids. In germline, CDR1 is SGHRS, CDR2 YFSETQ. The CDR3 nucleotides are TGCGCCAGCAGCTTGGACGGTCCCGAGATCCAAGAGACCCAGTACTTC. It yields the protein CASSLDGPEIQETQYF.

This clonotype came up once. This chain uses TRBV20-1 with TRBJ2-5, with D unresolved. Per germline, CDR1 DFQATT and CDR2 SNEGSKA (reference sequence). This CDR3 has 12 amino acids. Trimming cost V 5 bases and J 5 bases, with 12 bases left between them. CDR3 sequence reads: CSAQDRRETQYF. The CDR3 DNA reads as TGCAGTGCTCAGGACCGGCGGGAGACCCAGTACTTC.

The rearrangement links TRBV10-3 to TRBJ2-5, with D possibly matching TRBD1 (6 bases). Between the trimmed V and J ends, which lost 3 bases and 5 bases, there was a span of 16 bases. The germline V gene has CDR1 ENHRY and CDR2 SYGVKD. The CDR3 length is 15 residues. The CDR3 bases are TGTGCCATCAGTGATGTCCAGGGGTCAGGGGAGACCCAGTACTTC. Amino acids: CAISDVQGSGETQYF.

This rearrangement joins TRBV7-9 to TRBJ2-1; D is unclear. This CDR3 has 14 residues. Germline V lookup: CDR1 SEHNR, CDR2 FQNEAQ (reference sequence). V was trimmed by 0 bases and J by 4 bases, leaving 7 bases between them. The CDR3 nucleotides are TGTGCCAGCAGCTTAGCGGCAGTGTACAATGAGCAGTTCTTC. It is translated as CASSLAAVYNEQFF. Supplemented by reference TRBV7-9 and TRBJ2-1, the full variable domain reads DTGVSQNPRHKITKRGQNVTFRCDPISEHNRLYWYRQTLGQGPEFLTYFQNEAQLEKSRLLSDRFSAERPKGSFSTLEIQRTEQGDSAMYLCASSLAAVYNEQFFGPGTRLTVL.

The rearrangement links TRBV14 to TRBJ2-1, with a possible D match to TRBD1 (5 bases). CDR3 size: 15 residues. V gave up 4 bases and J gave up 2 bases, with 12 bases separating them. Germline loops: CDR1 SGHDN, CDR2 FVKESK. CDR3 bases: TGTGCCAGCAGCCCCCAGGGAAACCCCTACAATGAGCAGTTCTTC. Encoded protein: CASSPQGNPYNEQFF.

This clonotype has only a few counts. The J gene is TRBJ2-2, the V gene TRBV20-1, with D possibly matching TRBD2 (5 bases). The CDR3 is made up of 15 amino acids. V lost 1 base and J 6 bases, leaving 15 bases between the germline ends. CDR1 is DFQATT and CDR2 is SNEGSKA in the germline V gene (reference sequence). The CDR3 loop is CSARARGTGPGELFF. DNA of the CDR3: TGCAGTGCTAGAGCCCGGGGAACGGGTCCCGGGGAGCTGTTTTTT.

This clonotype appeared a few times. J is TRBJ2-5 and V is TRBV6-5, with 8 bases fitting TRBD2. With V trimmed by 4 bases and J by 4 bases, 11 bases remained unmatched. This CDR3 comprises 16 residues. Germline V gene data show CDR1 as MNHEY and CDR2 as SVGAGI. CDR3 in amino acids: CASSSRTGGPIETQYF. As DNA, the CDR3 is TGTGCCAGCAGTTCAAGAACGGGGGGGCCCATAGAGACCCAGTACTTC.

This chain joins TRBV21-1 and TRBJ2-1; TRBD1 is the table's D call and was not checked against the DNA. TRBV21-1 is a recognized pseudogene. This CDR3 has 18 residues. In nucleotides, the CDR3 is TGTGCCAGCAGCAAAAGTTACAGGGGACGGAGCTCCTACAATGAGCAGTTCTTC. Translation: CASSKSYRGRSSYNEQFF.

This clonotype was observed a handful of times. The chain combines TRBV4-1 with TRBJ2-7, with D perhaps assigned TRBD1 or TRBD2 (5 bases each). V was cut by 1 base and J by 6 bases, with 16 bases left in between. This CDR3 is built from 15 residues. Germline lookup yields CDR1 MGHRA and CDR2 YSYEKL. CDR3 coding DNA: TGCGCCAGCAGCCAAGTTCGCCAGGGCCGGGGCGAGCAGTACTTC. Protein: CASSQVRQGRGEQYF.

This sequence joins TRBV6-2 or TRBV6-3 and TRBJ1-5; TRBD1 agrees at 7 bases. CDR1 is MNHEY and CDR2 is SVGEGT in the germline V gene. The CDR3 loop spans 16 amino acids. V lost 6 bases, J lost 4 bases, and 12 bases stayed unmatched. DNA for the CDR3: TGTGCCAGCAGCGGAGCCAGGGGGTTGCGGAATCAGCCCCAGCATTTT. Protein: CASSGARGLRNQPQHF.